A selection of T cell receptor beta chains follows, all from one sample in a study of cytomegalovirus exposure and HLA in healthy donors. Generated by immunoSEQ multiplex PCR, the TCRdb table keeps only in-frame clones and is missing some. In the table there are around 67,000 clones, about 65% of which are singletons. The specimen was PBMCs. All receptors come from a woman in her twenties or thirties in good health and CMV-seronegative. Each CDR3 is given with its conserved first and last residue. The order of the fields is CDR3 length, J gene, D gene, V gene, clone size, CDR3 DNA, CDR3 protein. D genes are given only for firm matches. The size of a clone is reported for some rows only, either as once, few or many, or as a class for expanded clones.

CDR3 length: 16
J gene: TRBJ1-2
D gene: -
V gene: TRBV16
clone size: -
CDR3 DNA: TGTGCCAGCAGCCAATCGAGAGTCGGGGATCCCTATGGCTACACCTTC
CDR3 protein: CASSQSRVGDPYGYTF

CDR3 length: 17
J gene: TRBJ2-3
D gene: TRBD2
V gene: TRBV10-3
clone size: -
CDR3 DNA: TGTGCCATCAGATCCCCTTTAGCGGGGGTTAGGCGAGATACGCAGTATTTT
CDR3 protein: CAIRSPLAGVRRDTQYF

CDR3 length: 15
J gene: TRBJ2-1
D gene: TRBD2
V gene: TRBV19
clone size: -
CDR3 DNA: TGTGCCAGTAGTATCACTAGCGGGGGGTCTAATGAGCAGTTCTTC
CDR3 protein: CASSITSGGSNEQFF

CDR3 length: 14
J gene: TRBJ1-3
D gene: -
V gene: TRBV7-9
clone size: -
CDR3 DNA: TGTGCCAGCAGAGCCCCAGGGGTTGGGGACACCGTATATTTT
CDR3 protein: CASRAPGVGDTVYF

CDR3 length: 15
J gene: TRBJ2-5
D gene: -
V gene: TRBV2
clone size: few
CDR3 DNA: TGTGCCAGCTGGGACACCCCGCCCAACCAAGAGACCCAGTACTTC
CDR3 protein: CASWDTPPNQETQYF

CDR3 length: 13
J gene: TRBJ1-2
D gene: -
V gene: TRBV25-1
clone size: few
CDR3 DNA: TGTGCCAGCAGTGAGGGGAGGGGTGATGGCTACACCTTC
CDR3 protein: CASSEGRGDGYTF

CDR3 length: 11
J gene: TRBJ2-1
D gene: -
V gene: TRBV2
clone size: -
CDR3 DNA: TGTGTCAGCAGTCACTACAATGAGCAGTTCTTC
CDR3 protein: CVSSHYNEQFF

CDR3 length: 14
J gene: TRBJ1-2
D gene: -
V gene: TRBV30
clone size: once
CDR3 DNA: TGTGCCTGGACCCTACGAGGGACAACAAGCGGCTACACCTTC
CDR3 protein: CAWTLRGTTSGYTF

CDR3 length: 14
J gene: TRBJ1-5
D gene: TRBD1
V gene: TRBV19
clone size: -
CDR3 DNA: TGTGCCAGTAGAAGGGACAGGGACAATCAGCCCCAGCATTTT
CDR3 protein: CASRRDRDNQPQHF

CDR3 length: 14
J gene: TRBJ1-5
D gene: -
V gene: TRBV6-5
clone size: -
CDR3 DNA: TGTGCCAGCAGTCTCCGGACAGGCAATCAGCCCCAGCATTTT
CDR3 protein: CASSLRTGNQPQHF

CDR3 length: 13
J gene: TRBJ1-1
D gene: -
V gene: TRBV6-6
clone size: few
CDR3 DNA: TGTGCCAGCAGTATCCAGGGTAGCACTGAAGCTTTCTTT
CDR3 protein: CASSIQGSTEAFF

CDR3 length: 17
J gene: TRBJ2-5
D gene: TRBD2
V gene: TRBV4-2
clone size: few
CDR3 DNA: TGTGCCAGCAGCCCCGCCGGGACTAGCGGGGCCCAAGAGACCCAGTACTTC
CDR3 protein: CASSPAGTSGAQETQYF

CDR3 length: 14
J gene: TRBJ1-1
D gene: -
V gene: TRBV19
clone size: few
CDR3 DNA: TGTGCCAGTAGTATGAGAGACCGCGGCACTGAAGCTTTCTTT
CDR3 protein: CASSMRDRGTEAFF

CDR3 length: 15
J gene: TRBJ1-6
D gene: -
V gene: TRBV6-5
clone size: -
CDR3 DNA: TGTGCCAGCAGTAGCCCGGGGGTGAATAATTCACCCCTCCACTTT
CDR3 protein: CASSSPGVNNSPLHF

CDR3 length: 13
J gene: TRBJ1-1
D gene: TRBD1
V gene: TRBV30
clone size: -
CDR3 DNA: TGTGCCTGGAGTTCGACAGGGCGCACTGAAGCTTTCTTT
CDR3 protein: CAWSSTGRTEAFF

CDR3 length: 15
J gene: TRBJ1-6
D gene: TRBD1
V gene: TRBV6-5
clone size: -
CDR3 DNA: TGTGCCAGCAAAGGATTCGGCAGGGGGCGGTCACCCCTCCACTTT
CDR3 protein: CASKGFGRGRSPLHF

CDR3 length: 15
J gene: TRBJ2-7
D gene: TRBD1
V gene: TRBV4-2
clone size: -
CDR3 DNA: TGTGCCAGCAGCCAACTTCCGGGACAGACCTACGAGCAGTACTTC
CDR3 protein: CASSQLPGQTYEQYF

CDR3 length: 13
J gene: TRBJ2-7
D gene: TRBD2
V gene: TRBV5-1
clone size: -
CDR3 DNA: TGCGCCAGCAGTTTAGCGGGGATCTACGAGCAGTACTTC
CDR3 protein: CASSLAGIYEQYF

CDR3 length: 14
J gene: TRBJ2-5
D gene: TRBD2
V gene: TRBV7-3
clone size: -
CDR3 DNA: TGTGCCAGCAGCTACCAGCGGGGGAGAGAGACCCAGTACTTC
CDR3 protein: CASSYQRGRETQYF

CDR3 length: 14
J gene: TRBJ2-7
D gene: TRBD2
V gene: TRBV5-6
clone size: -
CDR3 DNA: TGTGCCAGCAGCCCGGGACTAGGGAGGTACGAGCAGTACTTC
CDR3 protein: CASSPGLGRYEQYF

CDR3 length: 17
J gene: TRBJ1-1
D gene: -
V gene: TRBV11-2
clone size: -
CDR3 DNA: TGTGCCAGCAGCTTAGATAGTTACAGAGCTATGAACACTGAAGCTTTCTTT
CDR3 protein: CASSLDSYRAMNTEAFF

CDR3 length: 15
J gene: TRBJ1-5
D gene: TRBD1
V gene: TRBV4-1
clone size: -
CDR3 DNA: TGCGCCAGCAGCCCCACAGACAGGGGGCGGCAGCCCCAGCATTTT
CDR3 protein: CASSPTDRGRQPQHF

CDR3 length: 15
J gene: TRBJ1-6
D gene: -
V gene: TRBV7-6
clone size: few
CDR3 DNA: TGTGCCAGCAGCTTAGCGGGGCGGCAAGGGTCCCCCCTCCACTTT
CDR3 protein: CASSLAGRQGSPLHF

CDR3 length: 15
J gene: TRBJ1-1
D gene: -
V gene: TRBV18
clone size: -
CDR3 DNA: TGTGCCAGCTCACCCTTCGTCAGGGGGAACACTGAAGCTTTCTTT
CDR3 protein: CASSPFVRGNTEAFF

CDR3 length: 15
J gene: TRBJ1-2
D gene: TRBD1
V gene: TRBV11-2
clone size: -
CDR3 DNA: TGTGCCAGCAGGCCCACGGGACAGGGTGGCTATGGCTACACCTTC
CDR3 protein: CASRPTGQGGYGYTF

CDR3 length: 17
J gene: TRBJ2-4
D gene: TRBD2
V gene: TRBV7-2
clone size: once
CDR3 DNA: TGTGCCAGCAGCCCCCCCGGGGGGGTTTTAGCCAAAAACATTCAGTACTTC
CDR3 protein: CASSPPGGVLAKNIQYF

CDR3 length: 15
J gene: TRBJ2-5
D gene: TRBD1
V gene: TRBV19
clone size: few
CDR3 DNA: TGTGCCAGTAGCCGGTACAGGGGACGACAAGAGACCCAGTACTTC
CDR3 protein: CASSRYRGRQETQYF

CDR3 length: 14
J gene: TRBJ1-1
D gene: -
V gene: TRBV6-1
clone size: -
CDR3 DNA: TGTGCCAGCAGTGAACAGGGTGTGAACACTGAAGCTTTCTTT
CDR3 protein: CASSEQGVNTEAFF

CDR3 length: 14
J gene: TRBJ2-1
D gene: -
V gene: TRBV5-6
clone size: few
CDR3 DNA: TGTGCCAGCAGCTTGGGGGGCCGGGAGTATGAGCAGTTCTTC
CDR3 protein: CASSLGGREYEQFF

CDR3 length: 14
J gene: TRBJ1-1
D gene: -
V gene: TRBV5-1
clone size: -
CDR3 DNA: TGCGCCAGCAGCTTGACACAGTCCAACACTGAAGCTTTCTTT
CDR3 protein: CASSLTQSNTEAFF

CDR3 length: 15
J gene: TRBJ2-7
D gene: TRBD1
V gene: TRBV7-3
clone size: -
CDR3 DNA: TGTGCCAGCAGACCAGGGTGGACAGGGGGCCGCGAGCAGTACTTC
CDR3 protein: CASRPGWTGGREQYF

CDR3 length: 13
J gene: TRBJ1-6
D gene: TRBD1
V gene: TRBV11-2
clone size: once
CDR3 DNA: TGTGCCAGCAGCTATGCAGGGGGTTCACCCCTCCACTTT
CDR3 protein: CASSYAGGSPLHF

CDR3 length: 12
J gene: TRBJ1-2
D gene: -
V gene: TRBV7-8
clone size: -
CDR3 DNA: TGTGCCAGCAGCCCAGCGGTCGTTGGCTACACCTTC
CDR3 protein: CASSPAVVGYTF

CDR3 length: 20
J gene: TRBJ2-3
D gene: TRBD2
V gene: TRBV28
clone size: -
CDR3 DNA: TGTGCCAGCAGTCCCGGGACTAGCGGGGGGAAGAGAAGGAGCACAGATACGCAGTATTTT
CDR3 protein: CASSPGTSGGKRRSTDTQYF

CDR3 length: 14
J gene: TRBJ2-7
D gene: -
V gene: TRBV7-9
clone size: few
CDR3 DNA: TGTGCCAGCAGCGCAGACAGACCCTCCTACGAGCAGTACTTC
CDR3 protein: CASSADRPSYEQYF

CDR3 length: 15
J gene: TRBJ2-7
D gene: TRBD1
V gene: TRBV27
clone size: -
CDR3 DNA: TGTGCCAGCAGTTTCATCCCCGGACAGGCCTACGAGCAGTACTTC
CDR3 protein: CASSFIPGQAYEQYF

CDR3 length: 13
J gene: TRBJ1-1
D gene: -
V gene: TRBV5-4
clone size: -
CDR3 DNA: TGTGCCAGCAGCGGGGAAGACAGATCTGAAGCTTTCTTT
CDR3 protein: CASSGEDRSEAFF

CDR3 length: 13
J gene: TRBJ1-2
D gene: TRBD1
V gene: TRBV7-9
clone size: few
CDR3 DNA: TGTGCCAGCAGCTTGAGGACAGGCTATGGCTACACCTTC
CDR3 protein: CASSLRTGYGYTF

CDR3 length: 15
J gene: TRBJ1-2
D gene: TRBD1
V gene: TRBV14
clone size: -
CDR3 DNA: TGTGCCAGCAGCCAGCGGACAGGGCCGACTTATGGCTACACCTTC
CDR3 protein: CASSQRTGPTYGYTF

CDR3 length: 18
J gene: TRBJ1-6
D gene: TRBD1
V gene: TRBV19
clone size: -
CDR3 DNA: TGTGCCAGTAGTATGGGACAGGGGGTTGGATCCTATAATTCACCCCTCCACTTT
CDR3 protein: CASSMGQGVGSYNSPLHF

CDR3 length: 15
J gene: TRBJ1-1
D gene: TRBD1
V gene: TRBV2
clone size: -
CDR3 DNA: TGTGCCAGCAGTGAAGCTGGGACAGGTTGGACTGAAGCTTTCTTT
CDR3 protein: CASSEAGTGWTEAFF